A single sample gave rise to the 15 T cell receptor beta chains below, sequenced in a study of early T cells in non-severe SARS-CoV-2 infection. TCRdb reprocessed the 5' RACE reads with MiXCR, giving one entry per CDR3 protein. The repertoire includes more than 55,000 distinct CDR3 sequences, around 9.3% of them detected once, and 17% sits in the top ten. The specimen was whole blood. These receptors were obtained from an adult who was a healthcare worker with PCR-confirmed SARS-CoV-2 infection or an uninfected control (not recorded which).

This clonotype was counted a few times. The chain links TRBV27 to TRBJ2-7; no firm D call. Germline assignment: CDR1 MNHEY and CDR2 SMNVEV (reference sequence). The ends were cut back, 7 bases at V and 10 bases at J, with 23 bases in the middle. This CDR3 contains 14 residues. The CDR3 DNA sequence: TGTGCCAGCACCCAAGGCGCCGCAGATGATGGACAGTACTTC. Protein product: CASTQGAADDGQYF.

This clonotype has just a few counts. The V gene is TRBV7-9, the J gene TRBJ2-2; TRBD1 might be the D (5 bases). The CDR3 is 14 amino acids. Germline V gene sequence: CDR1 SEHNR, CDR2 FQNEAQ (reference sequence). Trimming took off 0 bases at V and 6 bases at J, with 8 bases between the two ends. The CDR3 DNA follows: TGTGCCAGCAGCTTAGCAGGGGCAGCCGGGGAGCTGTTTTTT. As protein: CASSLAGAAGELFF.

This clonotype was found many times. This chain uses TRBV30 with TRBJ2-2; a possible D gene is TRBD1 (6 bases). The CDR3 totals 13 residues. Germline CDR1 is GTSNPN and CDR2 is SVGIG (reference sequence). V gave up 3 bases and J gave up 2 bases, with 7 bases separating them. Here the CDR3 reads CAWRTGNTGELFF. DNA for the CDR3: TGTGCCTGGAGGACAGGAAACACCGGGGAGCTGTTTTTT.

In its sample, this clonotype was seen many times. The chain is built from TRBV30 and TRBJ2-7; 15 nucleotides match TRBD2. J gave up 6 bases and V 5 bases, and 8 bases lay outside the gene matches. Per the germline V gene, CDR1 is GTSNPN and CDR2 is SVGIG (reference sequence). The length of the CDR3 is 15 residues. CDR3 nucleotide sequence: TGTGCCTGGCAAACTTGGGGACTAGCGGGAGGCGAGCAGTACTTC. Translating gives CAWQTWGLAGGEQYF. Filled out from reference TRBV30 and TRBJ2-7, the complete variable domain reads SQTIHQWPATLVQPVGSPLSLECTVEGTSNPNLYWYRQAAGRGLQLLFYSVGIGQISSEVPQNLSASRPQDRQFILSSKKLLLSDSGFYLCAWQTWGLAGGEQYFGPGTRLTVT.

V is TRBV20-1 and J is TRBJ2-1; 8 bases match TRBD1. CDR1 is DFQATT and CDR2 is SNEGSKA in the germline V gene (reference sequence). With V trimmed by 4 bases and J by 4 bases, 9 bases remained unmatched. The CDR3 is 15 amino acids. CDR3 nucleotides: TGCAGTGCTACCAGGCCGGGACAGGTATACAATGAGCAGTTCTTC. As protein: CSATRPGQVYNEQFF.

This clonotype was counted a few times. The CDR3 carries no conserved terminal phenylalanine or tryptophan, so it likely arises from a read error. The chain has TRBV25-1 and TRBJ2-2; 7 bases line up with TRBD2. Trimming removed 6 bases from V and 5 bases from J; junction bases left unmatched: 3. The germline V gene has CDR1 MGHDK and CDR2 SYGVNS. This CDR3 region has 13 residues. The CDR3 region is CASRGEGTGELFL. CDR3 DNA: TGTGCCAGCAGGGGGGAGGGGACCGGGGAGCTGTTTCTT.

The V gene is TRBV28, the J gene TRBJ2-2, with D hard to call. V lost 4 bases and J lost 8, with 11 bases in between. Germline V gene data show CDR1 as MDHEN and CDR2 as SYDVKM. The CDR3 contains 13 residues. The CDR3 DNA reads TGTGCCAGCAGTTGGCCAATTGGGGGGGAGCTGTTTTTT. This translates into CASSWPIGGELFF. Supplemented by reference TRBV28 and TRBJ2-2, the full variable domain reads DVKVTQSSRYLVKRTGEKVFLECVQDMDHENMFWYRQDPGLGLRLIYFSYDVKMKEKGDIPEGYSVSREKKERFSLILESASTNQTSMYLCASSWPIGGELFFGEGSRLTVL.

In its sample, this clonotype was seen many times. The V and J genes are TRBV6-2 or TRBV6-3 and TRBJ2-7; 10 nucleotides line up with TRBD2. Trimming took 4 bases from V and 5 from J; bases not matched to a gene: 8. Germline V gives CDR1 MNHEY, CDR2 SVGEGT. The CDR3 sequence is 15 residues long. CDR3 in DNA: TGTGCCAGCAGTTGGGGTAGCGGGAGGACGAACGAGCAGTACTTC. The encoded protein is CASSWGSGRTNEQYF.

This clonotype was observed a single time. CDR3 bases: TGCAGCGTGGTCCAGAGTGAAGCTTTCTTT. This gives the protein CSVVQSEAFF. The chain has TRBV29-1 and TRBJ1-1; D is undetermined. Germline values: CDR1 SQVTM, CDR2 ANQGSEA. Trimming shortened V by 6 bases and J by 7 bases, and 9 bases separated the two germline ends. This CDR3 has 10 residues.

V gene TRBV9 combines with J gene TRBJ1-1; 7 bases match TRBD1. Germline V gene data show CDR1 as SGDLS and CDR2 as YYNGEE. This CDR3 has 15 amino acids. V was clipped by 0 bases and J by 0 bases; unmatched bases: 2. The CDR3 sequence: CASSVGDRVNTEAFF. The CDR3 region has the DNA TGTGCCAGCAGCGTAGGAGACAGGGTGAACACTGAAGCTTTCTTT.

This clonotype was picked up many times. The V and J genes are TRBV28 and TRBJ2-7; D is uncertain. The CDR3 runs to 13 residues. The V gene's germline CDR1 is MDHEN and CDR2 SYDVKM. The ends were cut back, 4 bases at V and 1 base at J, with 8 bases in the middle. CDR3 residues: CASSSGRSYEQYF. CDR3 nucleotide sequence: TGTGCCAGCAGTTCCGGACGATCCTACGAGCAGTACTTC. Variable domain in full (rest from reference TRBV28 and TRBJ2-7): DVKVTQSSRYLVKRTGEKVFLECVQDMDHENMFWYRQDPGLGLRLIYFSYDVKMKEKGDIPEGYSVSREKKERFSLILESASTNQTSMYLCASSSGRSYEQYFGPGTRLTVT.

This clonotype came up a few times. As DNA, the CDR3 is TGTGCCAGTAGTCCGGGGACTAGCGGTAAAAACATTCAGTACTTC. Its protein product is CASSPGTSGKNIQYF. V and J are TRBV19 and TRBJ2-4; 11 nucleotides match TRBD2. The germline CDR1 and CDR2 sequences are LNHDA and SQIVND (reference sequence). Losses at the gene ends were 5 bases for V and 4 bases for J; bases not matched to a gene: 4. This CDR3 has 15 amino acids.

In its sample, this clonotype was seen many times. The chain combines TRBV11-2 with TRBJ1-5; D remains unclear. V shed 5 bases and J shed 2 bases, with 10 bases lying between them. Per the germline V gene, CDR1 is SGHAT and CDR2 is FQNNGV. This CDR3 region has 14 residues. CDR3 in DNA: TGTGCCAGCAGCGACATCAGCGGCAATCAGCCCCAGCATTTT. It translates to CASSDISGNQPQHF.

The gene calls are TRBV19 and TRBJ2-4, with 8 bases aligning to TRBD2. Germline V gene lookup returns CDR1 LNHDA and CDR2 SQIVND (reference sequence). The length of the CDR3 is 16 residues. V shed 6 bases and J 0 bases; nucleotides not matched to a gene: 7. DNA for the CDR3: TGTGCCAGTAGCCCTGGAAGCGGGGGAGCCAAAAACATTCAGTACTTC. Translation: CASSPGSGGAKNIQYF.

This clonotype showed up just a few times. The chain is built from TRBV27 and TRBJ2-3; tentative D call: TRBD1 (5 bases). CDR1 and CDR2 (germline): MNHEY, SMNVEV (reference sequence). V was pared by 2 bases and J by 1 base, with 16 bases between. The CDR3 is 17 residues long. The CDR3 here is CASSLDRRARGTDTQYF. As DNA, the CDR3 is TGTGCCAGCAGTTTAGACAGACGGGCTCGGGGCACAGATACGCAGTATTTT.